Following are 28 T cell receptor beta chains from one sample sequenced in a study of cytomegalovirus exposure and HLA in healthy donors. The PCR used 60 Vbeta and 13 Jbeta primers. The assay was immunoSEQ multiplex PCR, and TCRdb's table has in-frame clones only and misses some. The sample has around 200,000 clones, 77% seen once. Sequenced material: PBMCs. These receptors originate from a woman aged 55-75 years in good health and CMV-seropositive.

Written as DNA, the CDR3 is TGTGCCACCAGCCGTGGACAGGGGGCACCCTACGAGCAGTACTTC. Translating gives CATSRGQGAPYEQYF. The V gene is TRBV15, the J gene TRBJ2-7; 11 bases match TRBD1. This CDR3 has 15 amino acids. Germline V gene lookup returns CDR1 LNHNV and CDR2 YYDKDF (reference sequence). Trimming removed 5 bases from V and 2 bases from J; junction bases left unmatched: 5.

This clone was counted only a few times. CDR3: CASSLGVGLANTGELFF. CDR3 coding DNA: TGTGCCAGCAGCTTAGGGGTGGGACTAGCGAACACCGGGGAGCTGTTTTTT. V is TRBV11-2 and J is TRBJ2-2; 8 bases match TRBD2. CDR3 length: 17 residues. Germline CDR1 and CDR2: SGHAT and FQNNGV. With 1 base clipped from V and 0 bases from J, the junction kept 4 bases outside the gene matches.

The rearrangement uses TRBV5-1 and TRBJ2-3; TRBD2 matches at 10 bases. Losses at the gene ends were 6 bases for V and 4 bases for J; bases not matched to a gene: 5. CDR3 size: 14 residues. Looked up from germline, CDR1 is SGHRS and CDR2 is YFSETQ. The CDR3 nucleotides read TGCGCCAGCACCCTAGCGGGAGATGCAGATACGCAGTATTTT. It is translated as CASTLAGDADTQYF. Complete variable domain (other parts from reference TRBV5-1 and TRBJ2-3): KAGVTQTPRYLIKTRGQQVTLSCSPISGHRSVSWYQQTPGQGLQFLFEYFSETQRNKGNFPGRFSGRQFSNSRSEMNVSTLELGDSALYLCASTLAGDADTQYFGPGTRLTVL.

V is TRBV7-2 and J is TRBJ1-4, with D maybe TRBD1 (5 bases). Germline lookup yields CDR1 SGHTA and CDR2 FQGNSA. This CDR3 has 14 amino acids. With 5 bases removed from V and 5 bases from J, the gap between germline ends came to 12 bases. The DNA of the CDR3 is TGTGCCAGCAGCCTGGTGGGGGGGAATGAAAAACTGTTTTTT. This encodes CASSLVGGNEKLFF.

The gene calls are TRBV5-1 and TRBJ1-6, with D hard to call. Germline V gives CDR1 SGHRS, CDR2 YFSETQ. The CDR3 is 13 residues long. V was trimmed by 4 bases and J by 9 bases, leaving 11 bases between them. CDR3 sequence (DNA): TGCGCCAGCAGCGGAGAGGGTCTTTCACCCCTCCACTTT. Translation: CASSGEGLSPLHF.

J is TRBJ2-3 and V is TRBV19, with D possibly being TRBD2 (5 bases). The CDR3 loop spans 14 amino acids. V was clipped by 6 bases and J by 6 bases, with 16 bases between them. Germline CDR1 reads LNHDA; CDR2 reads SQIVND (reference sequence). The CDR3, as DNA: TGTGCCAGTAGGGAGGATAGCTCTACTGATACGCAGTATTTT. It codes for CASREDSSTDTQYF.

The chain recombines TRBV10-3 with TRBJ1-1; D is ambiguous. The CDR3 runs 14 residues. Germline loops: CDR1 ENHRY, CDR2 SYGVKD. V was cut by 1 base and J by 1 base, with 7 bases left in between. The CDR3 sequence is CAISELAENTEAFF. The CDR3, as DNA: TGTGCCATCAGTGAGTTGGCAGAGAACACTGAAGCTTTCTTT.

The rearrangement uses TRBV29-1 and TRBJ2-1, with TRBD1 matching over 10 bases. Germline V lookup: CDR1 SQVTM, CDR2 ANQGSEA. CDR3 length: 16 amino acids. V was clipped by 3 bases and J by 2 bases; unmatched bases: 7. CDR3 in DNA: TGCAGCGTTGAGGAAGGGACAGGGGAAACCTACAATGAGCAGTTCTTC. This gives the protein CSVEEGTGETYNEQFF.

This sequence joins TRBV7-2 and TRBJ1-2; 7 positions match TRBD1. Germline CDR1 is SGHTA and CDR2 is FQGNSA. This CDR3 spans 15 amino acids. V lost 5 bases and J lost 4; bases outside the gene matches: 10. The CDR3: CASSDGTARLYGYTF. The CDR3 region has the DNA TGTGCCAGCAGCGACGGGACAGCCAGACTCTATGGCTACACCTTC.

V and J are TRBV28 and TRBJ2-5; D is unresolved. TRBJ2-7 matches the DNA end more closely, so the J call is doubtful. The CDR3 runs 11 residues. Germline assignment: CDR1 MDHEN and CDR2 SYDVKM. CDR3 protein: CASSLVTEQYF. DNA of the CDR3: TGTGCCAGCAGTTTGGTCACCGAGCAGTACTTC.

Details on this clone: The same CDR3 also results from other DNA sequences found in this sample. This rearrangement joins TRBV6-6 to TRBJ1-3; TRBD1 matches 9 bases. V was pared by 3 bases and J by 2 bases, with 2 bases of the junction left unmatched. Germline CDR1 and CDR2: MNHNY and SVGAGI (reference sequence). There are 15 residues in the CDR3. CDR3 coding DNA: TGTGCCAGCAGTTATGGGACAGGGACTGGAAACACCATATATTTT. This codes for CASSYGTGTGNTIYF.

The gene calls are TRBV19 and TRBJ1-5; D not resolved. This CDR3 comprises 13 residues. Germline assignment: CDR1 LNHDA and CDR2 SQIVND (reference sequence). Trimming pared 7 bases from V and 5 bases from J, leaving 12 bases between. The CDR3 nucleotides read TGTGCCAGTACCGAGGGTTCGCATCAGCCCCAGCATTTT. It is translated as CASTEGSHQPQHF. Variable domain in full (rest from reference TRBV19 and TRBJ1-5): DGGITQSPKYLFRKEGQNVTLSCEQNLNHDAMYWYRQDPGQGLRLIYYSQIVNDFQKGDIAEGYSVSREKKESFPLTVTSAQKNPTAFYLCASTEGSHQPQHFGDGTRLSIL.

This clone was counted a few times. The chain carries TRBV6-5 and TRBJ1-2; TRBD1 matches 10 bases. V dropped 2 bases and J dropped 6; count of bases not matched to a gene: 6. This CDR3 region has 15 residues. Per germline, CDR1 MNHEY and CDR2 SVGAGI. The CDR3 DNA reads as TGTGCCAGCAGTTACAGACAGGGGGCGCGCGATGGCTACACCTTC. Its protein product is CASSYRQGARDGYTF.

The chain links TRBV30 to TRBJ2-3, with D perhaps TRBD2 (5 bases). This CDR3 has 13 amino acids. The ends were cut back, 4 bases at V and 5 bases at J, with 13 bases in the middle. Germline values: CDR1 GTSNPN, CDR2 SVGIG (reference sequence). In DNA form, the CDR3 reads TGTGCCTGGAAGGGAGACATTCAAGATACGCAGTATTTT. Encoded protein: CAWKGDIQDTQYF.

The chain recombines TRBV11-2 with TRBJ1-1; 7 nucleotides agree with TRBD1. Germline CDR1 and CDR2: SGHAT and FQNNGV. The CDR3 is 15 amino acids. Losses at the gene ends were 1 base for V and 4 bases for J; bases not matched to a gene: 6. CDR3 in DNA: TGTGCCAGCAGCTTAGGACAGGGCGGCGGCACTGAAGCTTTCTTT. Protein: CASSLGQGGGTEAFF.

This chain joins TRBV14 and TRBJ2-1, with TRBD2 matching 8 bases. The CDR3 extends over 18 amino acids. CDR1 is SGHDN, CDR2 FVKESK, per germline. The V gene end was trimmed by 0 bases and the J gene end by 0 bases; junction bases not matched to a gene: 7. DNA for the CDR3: TGTGCCAGCAGCCAAGATAGCGGGACATTAAGCTCCTACAATGAGCAGTTCTTC. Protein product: CASSQDSGTLSSYNEQFF.

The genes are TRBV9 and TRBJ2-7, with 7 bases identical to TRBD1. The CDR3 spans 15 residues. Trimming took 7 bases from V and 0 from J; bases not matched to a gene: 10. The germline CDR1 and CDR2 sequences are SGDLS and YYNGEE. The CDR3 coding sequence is TGTGCCAGCGGAAGAACAGGGGCTGGCTCCTACGAGCAGTACTTC. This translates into CASGRTGAGSYEQYF. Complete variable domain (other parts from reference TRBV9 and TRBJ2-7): DSGVTQTPKHLITATGQRVTLRCSPRSGDLSVYWYQQSLDQGLQFLIQYYNGEERAKGNILERFSAQQFPDLHSELNLSSLELGDSALYFCASGRTGAGSYEQYFGPGTRLTVT.

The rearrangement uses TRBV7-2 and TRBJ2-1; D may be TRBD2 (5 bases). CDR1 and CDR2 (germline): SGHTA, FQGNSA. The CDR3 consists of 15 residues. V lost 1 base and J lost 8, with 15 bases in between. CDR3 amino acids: CASSLGEGVFYEQFF. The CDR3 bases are TGTGCCAGCAGCTTAGGTGAGGGCGTTTTTTATGAGCAGTTCTTC. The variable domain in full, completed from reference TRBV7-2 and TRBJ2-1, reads GAGVSQSPSNKVTEKGKDVELRCDPISGHTALYWYRQSLGQGLEFLIYFQGNSAPDKSGLPSDRFSAERTGGSVSTLTIQRTQQEDSAVYLCASSLGEGVFYEQFFGPGTRLTVL.

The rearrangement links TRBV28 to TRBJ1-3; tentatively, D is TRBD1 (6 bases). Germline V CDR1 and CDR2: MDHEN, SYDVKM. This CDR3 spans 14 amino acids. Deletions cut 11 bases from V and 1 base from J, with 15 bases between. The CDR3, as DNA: TGTGCCTCCCAACGGACAGTATCTGGAAACACCATATATTTT. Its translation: CASQRTVSGNTIYF.

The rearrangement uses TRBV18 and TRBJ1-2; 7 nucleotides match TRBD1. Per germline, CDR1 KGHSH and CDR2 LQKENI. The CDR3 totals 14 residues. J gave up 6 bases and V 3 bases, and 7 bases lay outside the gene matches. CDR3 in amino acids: CASSPDRDAHGYTF. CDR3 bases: TGTGCCAGCTCACCCGACAGGGATGCACATGGCTACACCTTC.

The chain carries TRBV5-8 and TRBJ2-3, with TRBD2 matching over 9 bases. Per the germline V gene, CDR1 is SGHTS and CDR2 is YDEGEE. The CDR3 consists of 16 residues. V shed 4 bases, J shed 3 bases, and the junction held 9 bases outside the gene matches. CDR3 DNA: TGTGCCAGCAGCCCAGGAGCGGGGGGAACGACAGATACGCAGTATTTT. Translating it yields CASSPGAGGTTDTQYF.

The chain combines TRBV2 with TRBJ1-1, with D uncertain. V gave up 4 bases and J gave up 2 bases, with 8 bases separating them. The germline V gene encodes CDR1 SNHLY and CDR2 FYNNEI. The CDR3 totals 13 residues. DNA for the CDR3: TGTGCCAGCAGTGCGCGGATCAACACTGAAGCTTTCTTT. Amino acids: CASSARINTEAFF.

CDR3 loop: CAWSALSYNEQFF. CDR3 coding DNA: TGTGCCTGGAGTGCACTTTCCTACAATGAGCAGTTCTTC. The chain is built from TRBV30 and TRBJ2-1; the D is unclear. From germline, CDR1 is GTSNPN and CDR2 SVGIG (reference sequence). This CDR3 is 13 amino acids long. V lost 1 base and J lost 1, with 5 bases in between.

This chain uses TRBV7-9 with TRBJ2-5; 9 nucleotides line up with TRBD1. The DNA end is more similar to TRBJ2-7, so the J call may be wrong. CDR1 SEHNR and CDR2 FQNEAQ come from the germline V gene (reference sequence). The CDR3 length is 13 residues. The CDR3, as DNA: TGTGCCACCTCCCGGACAGGGGTGAACGAGCAGTACTTC. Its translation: CATSRTGVNEQYF.

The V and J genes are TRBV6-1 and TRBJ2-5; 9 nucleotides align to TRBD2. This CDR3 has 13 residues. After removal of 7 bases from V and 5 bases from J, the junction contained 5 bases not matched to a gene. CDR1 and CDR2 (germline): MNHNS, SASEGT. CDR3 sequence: CASKAGGKETQYF. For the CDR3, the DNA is TGTGCCAGCAAGGCGGGGGGGAAGGAGACCCAGTACTTC.

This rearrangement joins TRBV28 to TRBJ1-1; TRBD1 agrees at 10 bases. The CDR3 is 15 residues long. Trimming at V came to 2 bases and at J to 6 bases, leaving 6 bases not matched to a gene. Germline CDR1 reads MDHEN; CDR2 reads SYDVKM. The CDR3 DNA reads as TGTGCCAGCAGTTTACCGGGACAGGGGATACCTGAAGCTTTCTTT. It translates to CASSLPGQGIPEAFF.

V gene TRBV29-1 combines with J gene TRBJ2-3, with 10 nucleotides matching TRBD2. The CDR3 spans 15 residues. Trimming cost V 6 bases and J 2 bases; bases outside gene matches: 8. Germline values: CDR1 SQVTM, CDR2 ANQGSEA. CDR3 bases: TGCAGCGTCCTTGGACTAGCGGATAACACAGATACGCAGTATTTT. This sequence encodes CSVLGLADNTDTQYF.

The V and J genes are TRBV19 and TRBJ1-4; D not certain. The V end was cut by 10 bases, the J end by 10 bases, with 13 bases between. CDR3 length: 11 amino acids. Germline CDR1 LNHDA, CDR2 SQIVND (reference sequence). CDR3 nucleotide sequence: TGTGCCACCTTCGAGCCTGGAAAACTGTTTTTT. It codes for CATFEPGKLFF. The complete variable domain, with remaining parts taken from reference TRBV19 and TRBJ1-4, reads DGGITQSPKYLFRKEGQNVTLSCEQNLNHDAMYWYRQDPGQGLRLIYYSQIVNDFQKGDIAEGYSVSREKKESFPLTVTSAQKNPTAFYLCATFEPGKLFFGSGTQLSVL.